This T cell receptor beta chain derives from a study of beta chain features in type 1 diabetes. There are a few counts of this clone. What was sequenced were expressed TCRB transcripts, since all of the isolated RNA had been reverse transcribed. Profiled with immunoSEQ multiplex PCR; TCRdb holds only in-frame clones, not every one. Of 330,000 or so clones listed, around 15% are singletons. This sequence originates from a man under 40 in good health. Sequencing input: central memory CD4+ T cells from blood.

The CDR3 region is CASSLGQVETQYF. The DNA of the CDR3 is TGTGCCAGCTCACTCGGACAGGTCGAGACCCAGTACTTC. The V call is TRBV18, the J call TRBJ2-5, with TRBD1 matching 7 bases. From germline, CDR1 is KGHSH and CDR2 LQKENI. With 4 bases clipped from V and 5 bases from J, the junction kept 4 bases outside the gene matches. The CDR3 spans 13 residues. The complete variable domain, with remaining parts taken from reference TRBV18 and TRBJ2-5, reads NAGVMQNPRHLVRRRGQEARLRCSPMKGHSHVYWYRQLPEEGLKFMVYLQKENIIDESGMPKERFSAEFPKEGPSILRIQQVVRGDSAAYFCASSLGQVETQYFGPGTRLLVL.